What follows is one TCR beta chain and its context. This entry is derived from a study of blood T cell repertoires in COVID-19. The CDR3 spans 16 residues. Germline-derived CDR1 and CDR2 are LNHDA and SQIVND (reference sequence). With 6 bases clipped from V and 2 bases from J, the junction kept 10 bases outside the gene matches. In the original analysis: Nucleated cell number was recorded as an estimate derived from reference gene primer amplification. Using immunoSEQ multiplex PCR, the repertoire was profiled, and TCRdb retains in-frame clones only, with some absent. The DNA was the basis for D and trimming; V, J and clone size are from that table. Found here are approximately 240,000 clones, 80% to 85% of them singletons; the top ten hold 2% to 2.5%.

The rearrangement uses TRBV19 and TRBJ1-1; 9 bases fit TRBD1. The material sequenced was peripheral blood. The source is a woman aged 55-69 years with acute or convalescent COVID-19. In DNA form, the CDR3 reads TGTGCCAGTAGCTCTGGTATGGGACAGGGTAACACTGAAGCTTTCTTT. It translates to CASSSGMGQGNTEAFF.